The subject of this entry is one T cell receptor beta chain. This entry comes from a study of cytomegalovirus exposure and HLA in healthy donors. PCR used 60 Vbeta primers and 13 Jbeta primers. Assay: immunoSEQ multiplex PCR; the TCRdb copy retains only in-frame clones and omits some. The sample lists 65,000 or so clones, 60% to 80% occurring once. With 1 base clipped from V and 2 bases from J, the junction kept 3 bases outside the gene matches. The CDR3 has 15 residues. Per germline, CDR1 SGHNT and CDR2 YYREEE (reference sequence). The sequence was obtained from a man between 25 and 39 years old in good health and CMV-seronegative. Sequencing input: PBMCs. The rearrangement links TRBV5-4 to TRBJ2-5; 9 bases fit TRBD2. Here the CDR3 reads CASSLPTSGQETQYF. Here the CDR3 DNA reads TGTGCCAGCAGCTTGCCGACTAGCGGACAAGAGACCCAGTACTTC.